These 3 T cell receptor beta chains were all obtained from the same sample, sequenced in a study of radiotherapy plus CTLA-4 blockade in lung cancer. Sequenced by immunoSEQ multiplex PCR; TCRdb stores in-frame clones only, minus some. Of some 62,000 clones in the sample, 70% to 80% were seen once. Material: peripheral blood, obtained from a patient treated with radiotherapy plus ipilimumab. The receptors shown here come from a human donor with non-small cell lung cancer who had a complete response to radiotherapy plus ipilimumab.

A single count supports this clone. DNA for the CDR3: TGTGCCAGCAGCCCGGACAGGGGGCGCGGGAATGAGCAGTTCTTC. As protein: CASSPDRGRGNEQFF. This chain connects TRBV25-1 to TRBJ2-1, with 11 nucleotides matching TRBD1. CDR1 and CDR2 (germline): MGHDK, SYGVNS. The CDR3 consists of 15 residues. The J segment lost 7 bases and the V segment lost 6 bases, leaving 8 bases of the junction unmatched.

The rearrangement uses TRBV11-2 and TRBJ2-5; 7 nucleotides match TRBD1. Germline CDR1 and CDR2: SGHAT and FQNNGV. V dropped 6 bases and J dropped 2; count of bases not matched to a gene: 3. The CDR3 length is 13 residues. The CDR3 bases are TGTGCCAGCAGAAGGGACAGTCAAGAGACCCAGTACTTC. It is translated as CASRRDSQETQYF.

This chain uses TRBV27 with TRBJ1-2; 11 nucleotides match TRBD1. The V gene's germline CDR1 is MNHEY and CDR2 SMNVEV (reference sequence). The CDR3 length is 14 residues. The trim removed 3 bases at V and 3 bases at J, leaving 0 bases unmatched. CDR3 region: CASSLDRGHYGYTF. In DNA, the CDR3 is TGTGCCAGCAGTTTGGACAGGGGGCACTATGGCTACACCTTC.